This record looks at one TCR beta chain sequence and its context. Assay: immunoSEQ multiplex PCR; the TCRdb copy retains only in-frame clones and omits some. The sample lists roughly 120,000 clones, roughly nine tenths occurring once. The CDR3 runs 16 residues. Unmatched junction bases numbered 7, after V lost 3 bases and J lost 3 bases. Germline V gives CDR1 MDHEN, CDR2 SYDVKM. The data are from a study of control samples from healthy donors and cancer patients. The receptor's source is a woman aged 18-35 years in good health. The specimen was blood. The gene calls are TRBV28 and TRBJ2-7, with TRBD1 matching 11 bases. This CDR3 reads CASSFPGQGAFYEQYF. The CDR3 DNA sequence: TGTGCCAGCAGTTTCCCCGGACAGGGGGCGTTCTACGAGCAGTACTTC.